These T cell receptor beta chains were read from a single sample in a study of T-cell reconstitution after alpha-beta-depleted transplantation in children. A single record per CDR3 protein comes from TCRdb applying MiXCR to the PCR reads. This sample has about 200,000 distinct CDR3 sequences, with around 9.2% found just once. The sequencing here drew on PBMCs, mostly from graft donor cells, taken 360 days after TCRalphabeta/CD19-depleted stem cell transplant. These receptors came from a male patient aged 2 to 10 who had a stem cell transplant for acute myeloid leukemia, so the T cells may come from the graft donor. CDR3s include the opening cysteine and the closing phenylalanine or tryptophan. The order of the fields is V gene, D gene, J gene, clone size, CDR3 DNA, CDR3 protein. D genes are given only for firm matches. The size of a clone is reported for some rows only, either as once, few or many, or as a class for expanded clones.

v_call: TRBV7-9
d_call: NA
j_call: TRBJ2-7
clone_size: NA
cdr3_nt: TGTGCCAGCAGCTTACAGCAGGGCCTAAACTACGAGCAGTACTTC
cdr3_aa: CASSLQQGLNYEQYF

v_call: TRBV5-1
d_call: NA
j_call: TRBJ2-1
clone_size: many
cdr3_nt: TGCGCCAGCAGCTTGTCTACCGACTACAATGAGCAGTTCTTC
cdr3_aa: CASSLSTDYNEQFF

v_call: TRBV6-2/TRBV6-3
d_call: NA
j_call: TRBJ1-5
clone_size: many
cdr3_nt: TGTGCCAGCAGACCCGGTGGCCTGGGGAGGGGCAATCAGCCCCAGCATTTT
cdr3_aa: CASRPGGLGRGNQPQHF

v_call: TRBV5-6
d_call: NA
j_call: TRBJ2-2
clone_size: NA
cdr3_nt: TGTGCCAGCAGCTTGGCATTCGTTGGGCAGAACACCGGGGAGCTGTTTTTT
cdr3_aa: CASSLAFVGQNTGELFF

v_call: TRBV20-1
d_call: NA
j_call: TRBJ1-6
clone_size: many
cdr3_nt: TGCAGTGCAGAGGTCGAGGGTAATTCACCCCTCCACTTT
cdr3_aa: CSAEVEGNSPLHF

v_call: TRBV11-2
d_call: TRBD2
j_call: TRBJ2-2
clone_size: NA
cdr3_nt: TGTGCCAGCAGCTCCACCAGAAGTAGCGGGGGGTTCAGGGAGCTGTTTTTT
cdr3_aa: CASSSTRSSGGFRELFF

v_call: TRBV12-3/TRBV12-4
d_call: NA
j_call: TRBJ2-3
clone_size: NA
cdr3_nt: TGTGCCAGCAGTTCGGGAGAAACAGATACGCAGTATTTT
cdr3_aa: CASSSGETDTQYF

v_call: TRBV27
d_call: TRBD2
j_call: TRBJ2-2
clone_size: NA
cdr3_nt: TGTGCCAGCAGTTTAGTAGCGGGAGAAGGGACCGGGGAGCTGTTTTTT
cdr3_aa: CASSLVAGEGTGELFF

v_call: TRBV7-6
d_call: TRBD1
j_call: TRBJ2-7
clone_size: many
cdr3_nt: TGTGCCAGCAGCGGACAGGGGCAGGTCGAGCAGTACTTC
cdr3_aa: CASSGQGQVEQYF

v_call: TRBV9
d_call: TRBD1
j_call: TRBJ2-7
clone_size: few
cdr3_nt: TGTGCCAGCAGCCCTGGGACAGGGCGTACCTACGAGCAGTACTTC
cdr3_aa: CASSPGTGRTYEQYF

v_call: TRBV7-3
d_call: NA
j_call: TRBJ1-1
clone_size: NA
cdr3_nt: TGTGCCAGCAGGGCAGGGAGGAACACTGAAGCTTTCTTT
cdr3_aa: CASRAGRNTEAFF

v_call: TRBV12-3/TRBV12-4
d_call: NA
j_call: TRBJ1-2
clone_size: few
cdr3_nt: TGTGCCAGCAGTTTAGTTGCCTATGGCTACACCTTC
cdr3_aa: CASSLVAYGYTF

v_call: TRBV5-1
d_call: TRBD1
j_call: TRBJ1-2
clone_size: NA
cdr3_nt: TGCGCCAGCAGCCCTGGACAGGGGGCATGGTATGGCTACACCTTC
cdr3_aa: CASSPGQGAWYGYTF

v_call: TRBV12-3/TRBV12-4
d_call: TRBD1
j_call: TRBJ1-2
clone_size: NA
cdr3_nt: TGTGCCAGCAGTGAGACAGGGCGCCCAGGTGGCTACACCTTC
cdr3_aa: CASSETGRPGGYTF

v_call: TRBV5-1
d_call: NA
j_call: TRBJ1-1
clone_size: few
cdr3_nt: TGCGCCAGCAGCTTTTTTAACAGGGATACTGAAGCTTTCTTT
cdr3_aa: CASSFFNRDTEAFF

v_call: TRBV20-1
d_call: NA
j_call: TRBJ1-6
clone_size: few
cdr3_nt: TGCAGTGCTAGACAGGGAGATAATTCACCCCTCCACTTT
cdr3_aa: CSARQGDNSPLHF

v_call: TRBV20-1
d_call: NA
j_call: TRBJ2-5
clone_size: few
cdr3_nt: TGCAGTGCTAGAGAGGGGGCCAGGGATACCCAGTACTTC
cdr3_aa: CSAREGARDTQYF

v_call: TRBV7-8
d_call: TRBD2
j_call: TRBJ2-1
clone_size: NA
cdr3_nt: TGTGCCAGCAGCCTACGTGGGGGCGGGAGGGTAACAACTAAGCAGTTCTTC
cdr3_aa: CASSLRGGGRVTTKQFF

v_call: TRBV20-1
d_call: NA
j_call: TRBJ1-6
clone_size: NA
cdr3_nt: TGCAGTTCCGCCCAGGCTCCAGATTTGGCCCTCCACTTT
cdr3_aa: CSSAQAPDLALHF

v_call: TRBV20-1
d_call: NA
j_call: TRBJ2-1
clone_size: few
cdr3_nt: TGCAGTGCTAGATCCCTACCAGGGCAGGGTGACCTCCGCGGGTCCTACAATGAGCAGTTCTTC
cdr3_aa: CSARSLPGQGDLRGSYNEQFF

v_call: TRBV5-1
d_call: NA
j_call: TRBJ2-6
clone_size: NA
cdr3_nt: TGCGCCAGCAGCTCAGAAAGCTCTGGGGCCAACGTCCTGACTTTC
cdr3_aa: CASSSESSGANVLTF

v_call: TRBV10-3
d_call: TRBD1
j_call: TRBJ1-4
clone_size: NA
cdr3_nt: TGTGCCATCAGTGAGAATTCCCCACAGGGGTCAACTAATGAAAAACTGTTTTTT
cdr3_aa: CAISENSPQGSTNEKLFF

v_call: TRBV9
d_call: TRBD1
j_call: TRBJ1-1
clone_size: few
cdr3_nt: TGTGCCAGCAGCGTAGCCCCGGGACAGGGAGGCAACACTGAAGCTTTCTTT
cdr3_aa: CASSVAPGQGGNTEAFF

v_call: TRBV29-1
d_call: TRBD1
j_call: TRBJ1-5
clone_size: NA
cdr3_nt: TGCAGCGTTTCAGGGGGCGATCAGCCCCAGCATTTT
cdr3_aa: CSVSGGDQPQHF

v_call: TRBV29-1
d_call: NA
j_call: TRBJ1-4
clone_size: few
cdr3_nt: TGCAGCGTTGAAGATCAAGGGGTAGGGAGTAATGAAAAACTGTTTTTT
cdr3_aa: CSVEDQGVGSNEKLFF

v_call: TRBV20-1
d_call: TRBD1
j_call: TRBJ1-2
clone_size: few
cdr3_nt: TGCAGTGCTGGTTCCCGGGACAGCCGGGGCTACACCTTC
cdr3_aa: CSAGSRDSRGYTF

v_call: TRBV21-1
d_call: NA
j_call: TRBJ2-1
clone_size: many
cdr3_nt: TGTGCCAGCACCTCTGGGGGGACAGTGATGAACAATGAGCAGTTCTTC
cdr3_aa: CASTSGGTVMNNEQFF

v_call: TRBV24-1
d_call: NA
j_call: TRBJ2-3
clone_size: many
cdr3_nt: TGTGCCACCAGTGATTCCCAGGGCGCAGATACGCAGTATTTT
cdr3_aa: CATSDSQGADTQYF

v_call: TRBV27
d_call: TRBD2
j_call: TRBJ2-3
clone_size: NA
cdr3_nt: TGTGCCAGCAGTTTTAGACTAGCGGGGGGAGCTGATACGCAGTATTTT
cdr3_aa: CASSFRLAGGADTQYF

v_call: TRBV12-3/TRBV12-4
d_call: TRBD2
j_call: TRBJ2-1
clone_size: few
cdr3_nt: TGTGCCAGCACCGGACTAGCGGGGAGCTCCTACAATGAGCAGTTCTTC
cdr3_aa: CASTGLAGSSYNEQFF

v_call: TRBV12-3/TRBV12-4
d_call: NA
j_call: TRBJ2-7
clone_size: many
cdr3_nt: TGTGCCAGCAGCACTGACAAAGCCCTCTACGAGCAGTACTTC
cdr3_aa: CASSTDKALYEQYF

v_call: TRBV7-2
d_call: NA
j_call: TRBJ2-1
clone_size: NA
cdr3_nt: TGTGCCAGCAGCTTGAGAAAGGGGGATGAGCAGTTCTTC
cdr3_aa: CASSLRKGDEQFF